Many counts were recorded for the clone carrying this T cell receptor (beta chain). The data derive from a study of blood T cells in healthy people across ages. A second PCR of 7 to 11 cycles used a sample-barcoded 5' primer and a J-beta primer mix. MiXCR, applied by TCRdb to the 5' RACE reads, yields one record per CDR3 protein. The profile shows around 1,600,000 distinct CDR3 sequences, approximately 39% of them singletons. The CDR3 length is 15 residues. Germline V lookup: CDR1 SGHTA, CDR2 FQGTGA. With V trimmed by 2 bases and J by 3 bases, 4 bases remained unmatched. This chain uses TRBV7-3 with TRBJ2-3, with 8 bases fitting TRBD2. The TCR sequence derives from a woman under 30 in good health. The sample taken for sequencing was blood. CDR3 coding DNA: TGTGCCAGCAGCTTATCGCGGGGGGTTACAGATACGCAGTATTTT. Amino acids: CASSLSRGVTDTQYF. Drawing the rest from reference TRBV7-3 and TRBJ2-3, the complete variable domain is GAGVSQTPSNKVTEKGKYVELRCDPISGHTALYWYRQSLGQGPEFLIYFQGTGAADDSGLPNDRFFAVRPEGSVSTLKIQRTERGDSAVYLCASSLSRGVTDTQYFGPGTRLTVL.